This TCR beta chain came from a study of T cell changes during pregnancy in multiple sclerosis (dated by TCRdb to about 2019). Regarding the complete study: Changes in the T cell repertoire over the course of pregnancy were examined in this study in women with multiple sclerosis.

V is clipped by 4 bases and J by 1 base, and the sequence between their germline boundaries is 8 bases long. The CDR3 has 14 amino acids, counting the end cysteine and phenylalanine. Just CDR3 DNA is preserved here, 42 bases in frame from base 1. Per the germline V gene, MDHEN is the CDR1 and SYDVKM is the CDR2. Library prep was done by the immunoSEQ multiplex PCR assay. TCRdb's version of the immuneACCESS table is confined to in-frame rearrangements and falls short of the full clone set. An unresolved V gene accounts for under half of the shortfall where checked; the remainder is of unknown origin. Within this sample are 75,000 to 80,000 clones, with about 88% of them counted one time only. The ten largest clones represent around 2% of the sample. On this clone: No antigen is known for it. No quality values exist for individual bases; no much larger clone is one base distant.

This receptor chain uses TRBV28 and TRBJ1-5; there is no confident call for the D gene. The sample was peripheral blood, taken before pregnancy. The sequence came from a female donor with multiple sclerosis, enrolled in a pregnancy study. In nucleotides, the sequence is TGTGCCAGCAGTTCCATACAGAGCAATCAGCCCCAGCATTTT. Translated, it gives CASSSIQSNQPQHF.